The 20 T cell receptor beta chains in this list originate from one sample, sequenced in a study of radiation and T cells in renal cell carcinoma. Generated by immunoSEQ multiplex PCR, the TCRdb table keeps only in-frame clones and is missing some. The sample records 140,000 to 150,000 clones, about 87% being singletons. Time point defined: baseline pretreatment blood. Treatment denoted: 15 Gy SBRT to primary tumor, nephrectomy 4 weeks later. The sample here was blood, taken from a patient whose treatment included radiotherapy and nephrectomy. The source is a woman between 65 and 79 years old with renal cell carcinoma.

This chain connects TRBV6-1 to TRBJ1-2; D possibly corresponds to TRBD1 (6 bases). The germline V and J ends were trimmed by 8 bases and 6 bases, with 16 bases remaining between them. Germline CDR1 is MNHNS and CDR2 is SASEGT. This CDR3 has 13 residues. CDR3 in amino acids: CASASWGAHGYTF. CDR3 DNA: TGTGCCAGCGCCTCCTGGGGGGCGCATGGCTACACCTTC.

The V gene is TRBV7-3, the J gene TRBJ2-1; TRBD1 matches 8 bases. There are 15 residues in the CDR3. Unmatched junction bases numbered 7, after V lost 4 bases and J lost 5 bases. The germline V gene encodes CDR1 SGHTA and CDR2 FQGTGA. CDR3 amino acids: CASSSGQGQDNEQFF. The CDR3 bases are TGTGCCAGCAGCTCCGGACAGGGTCAGGACAATGAGCAGTTCTTC.

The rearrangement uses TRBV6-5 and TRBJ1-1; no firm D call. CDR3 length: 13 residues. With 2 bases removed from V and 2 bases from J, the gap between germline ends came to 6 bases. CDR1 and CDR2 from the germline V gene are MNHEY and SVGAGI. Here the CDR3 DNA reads TGTGCCAGCAGTTACCACTTAAACACTGAAGCTTTCTTT. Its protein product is CASSYHLNTEAFF.

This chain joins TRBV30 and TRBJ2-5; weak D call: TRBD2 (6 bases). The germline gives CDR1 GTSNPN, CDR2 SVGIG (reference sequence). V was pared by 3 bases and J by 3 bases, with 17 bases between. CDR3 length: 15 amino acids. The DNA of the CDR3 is TGTGCCTGGAGCGCGGGACCCACTGTCGAAGAGACCCAGTACTTC. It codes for CAWSAGPTVEETQYF.

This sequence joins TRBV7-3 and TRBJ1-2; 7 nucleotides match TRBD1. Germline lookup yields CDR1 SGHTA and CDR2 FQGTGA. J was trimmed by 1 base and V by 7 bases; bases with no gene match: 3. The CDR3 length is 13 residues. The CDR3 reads CASTDRDNYGYTF. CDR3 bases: TGTGCCAGCACCGACAGGGATAACTATGGCTACACCTTC.

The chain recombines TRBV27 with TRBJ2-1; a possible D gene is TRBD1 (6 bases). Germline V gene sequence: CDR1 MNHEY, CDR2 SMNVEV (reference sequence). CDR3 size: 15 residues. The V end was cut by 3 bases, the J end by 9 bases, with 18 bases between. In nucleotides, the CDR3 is TGTGCCAGCAGTTTTCAGGGGTACCCCGTTCGTGAGCAGTTCTTC. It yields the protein CASSFQGYPVREQFF.

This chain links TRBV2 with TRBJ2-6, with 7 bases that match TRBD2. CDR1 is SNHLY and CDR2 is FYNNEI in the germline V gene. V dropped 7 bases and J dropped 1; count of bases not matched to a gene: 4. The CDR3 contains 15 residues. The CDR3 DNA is TGTGCCAGCAACGGGGGGAGTTCTGGGGCCAACGTCCTGACTTTC. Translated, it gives CASNGGSSGANVLTF.

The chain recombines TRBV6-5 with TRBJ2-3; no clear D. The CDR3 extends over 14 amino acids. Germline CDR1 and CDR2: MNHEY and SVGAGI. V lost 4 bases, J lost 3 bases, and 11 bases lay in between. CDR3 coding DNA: TGTGCCAGCAGTTCCCGGCCCCCGACAGATACGCAGTATTTT. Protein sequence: CASSSRPPTDTQYF.

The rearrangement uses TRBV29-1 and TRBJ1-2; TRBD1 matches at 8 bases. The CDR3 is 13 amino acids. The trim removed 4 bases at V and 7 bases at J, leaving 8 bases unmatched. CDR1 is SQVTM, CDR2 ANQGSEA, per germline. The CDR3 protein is CSVGTDREFGYTF. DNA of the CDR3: TGCAGCGTTGGGACGGACAGGGAGTTTGGCTACACCTTC.

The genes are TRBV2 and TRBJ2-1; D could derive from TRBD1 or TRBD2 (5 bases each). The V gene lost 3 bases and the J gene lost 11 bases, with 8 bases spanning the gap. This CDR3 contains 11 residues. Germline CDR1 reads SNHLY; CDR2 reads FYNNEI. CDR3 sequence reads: CASSDGGKQFF. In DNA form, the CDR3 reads TGTGCCAGCAGTGATGGGGGTAAGCAGTTCTTC.

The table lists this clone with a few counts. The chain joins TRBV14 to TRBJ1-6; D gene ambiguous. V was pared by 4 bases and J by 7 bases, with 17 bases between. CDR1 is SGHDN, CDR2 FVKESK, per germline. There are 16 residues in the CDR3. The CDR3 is CASSLRISKGNSPLHF. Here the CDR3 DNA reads TGTGCCAGCAGCCTAAGAATATCGAAGGGAAATTCACCCCTCCACTTT.

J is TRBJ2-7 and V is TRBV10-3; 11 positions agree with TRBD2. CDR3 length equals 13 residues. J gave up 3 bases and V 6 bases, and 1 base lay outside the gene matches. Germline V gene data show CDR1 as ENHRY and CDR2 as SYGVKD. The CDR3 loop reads CAIRGTSGYEQYF. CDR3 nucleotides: TGTGCCATCAGGGGGACTAGCGGCTACGAGCAGTACTTC.

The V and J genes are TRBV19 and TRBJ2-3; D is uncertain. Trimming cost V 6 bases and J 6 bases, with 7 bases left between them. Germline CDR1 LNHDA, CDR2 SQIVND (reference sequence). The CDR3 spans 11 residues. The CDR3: CASSTRDTQYF. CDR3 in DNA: TGTGCCAGTAGCACGCGGGATACGCAGTATTTT.

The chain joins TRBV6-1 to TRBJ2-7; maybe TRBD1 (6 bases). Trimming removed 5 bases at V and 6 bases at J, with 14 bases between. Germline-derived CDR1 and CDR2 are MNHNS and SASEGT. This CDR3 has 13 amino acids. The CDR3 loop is CASSSSNRVEQYF. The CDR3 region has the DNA TGTGCCAGCAGTTCGTCTAACAGGGTCGAGCAGTACTTC.

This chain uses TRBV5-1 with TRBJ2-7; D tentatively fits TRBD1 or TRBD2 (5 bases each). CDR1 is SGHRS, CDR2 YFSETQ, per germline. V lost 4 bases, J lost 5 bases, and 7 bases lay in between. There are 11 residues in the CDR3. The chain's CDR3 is CASSRGNEQYF. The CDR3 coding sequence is TGCGCCAGCAGCCGGGGCAACGAGCAGTACTTC.

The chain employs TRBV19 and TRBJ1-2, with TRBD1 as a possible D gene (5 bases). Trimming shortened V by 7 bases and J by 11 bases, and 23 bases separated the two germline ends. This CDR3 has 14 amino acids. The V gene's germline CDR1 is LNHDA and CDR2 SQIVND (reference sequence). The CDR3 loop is CASTPTGVIFLYTF. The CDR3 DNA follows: TGTGCCAGTACCCCCACGGGGGTGATCTTCCTGTACACCTTC. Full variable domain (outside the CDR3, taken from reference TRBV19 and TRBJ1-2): DGGITQSPKYLFRKEGQNVTLSCEQNLNHDAMYWYRQDPGQGLRLIYYSQIVNDFQKGDIAEGYSVSREKKESFPLTVTSAQKNPTAFYLCASTPTGVIFLYTFGSGTRLTVV.

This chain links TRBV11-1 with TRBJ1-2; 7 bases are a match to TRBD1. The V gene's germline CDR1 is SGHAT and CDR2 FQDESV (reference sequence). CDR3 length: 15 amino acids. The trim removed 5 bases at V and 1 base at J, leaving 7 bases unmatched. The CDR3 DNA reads TGTGCCAGCAGCGCGCCGGGACAGCTTAACTATGGCTACACCTTC. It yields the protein CASSAPGQLNYGYTF.

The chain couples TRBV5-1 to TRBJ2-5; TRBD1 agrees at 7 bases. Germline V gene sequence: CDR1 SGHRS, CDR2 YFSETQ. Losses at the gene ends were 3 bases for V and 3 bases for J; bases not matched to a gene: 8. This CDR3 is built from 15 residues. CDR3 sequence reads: CASSSASGTEETQYF. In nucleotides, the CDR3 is TGCGCCAGCAGCTCGGCCTCCGGGACAGAAGAGACCCAGTACTTC.

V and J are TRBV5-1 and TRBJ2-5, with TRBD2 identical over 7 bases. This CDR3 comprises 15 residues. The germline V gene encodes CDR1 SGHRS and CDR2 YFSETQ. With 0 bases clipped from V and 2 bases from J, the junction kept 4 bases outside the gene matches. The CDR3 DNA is TGCGCCAGCAGCTTGGCTAGCGGTCAACAAGAGACCCAGTACTTC. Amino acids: CASSLASGQQETQYF.

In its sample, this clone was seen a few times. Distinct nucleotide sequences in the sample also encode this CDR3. DNA of the CDR3: TGTGCCAGCAGCTTGTCAGGGACCGGGGAGCTGTTTTTT. Its protein product is CASSLSGTGELFF. The rearrangement joins TRBV7-3 to TRBJ2-2; the D gene is possibly TRBD1 (5 bases). Germline CDR1 reads SGHTA; CDR2 reads FQGTGA. V was clipped by 3 bases and J by 5 bases, with 7 bases between them. The CDR3 covers 13 residues.